Following are 29 T cell receptor beta chains from one sample sequenced in a study of T-cell reconstitution after alpha-beta-depleted transplantation in children. For TCRbeta, the library was prepared with unique molecular identifiers. Via MiXCR, TCRdb re-called the PCR reads, giving one row per CDR3 protein. The table includes more than 120,000 distinct CDR3 sequences, around 8.8% detected once. The sample consisted of PBMCs, mostly from graft donor cells, taken 180 days after TCRalphabeta/CD19-depleted stem cell transplant. The receptor source for this set is a female patient aged 2-10 years who had a stem cell transplant for congenital amegakaryocytic thrombocytopenia, so the T cells may come from the graft donor.

Many counts were recorded for this clonotype. The CDR3 here is CASRGASGSEEQYF. CDR3 bases: TGTGCCAGCAGAGGGGCTAGCGGGAGTGAAGAGCAGTACTTC. The rearrangement links TRBV6-2 or TRBV6-3 to TRBJ2-7; TRBD2 aligns across 10 bases. V trimming: 6 bases; J trimming: 7 bases; junction bases outside the gene matches: 9. Germline loops: CDR1 MNHEY, CDR2 SVGEGT. The CDR3 is 14 residues long.

The sample holds many counts of this clonotype. The rearrangement joins TRBV6-1 to TRBJ2-4; weak D call: TRBD2 (5 bases). This CDR3 is 15 amino acids long. CDR1 is MNHNS, CDR2 SASEGT, per germline. V dropped 6 bases and J dropped 7 bases, with 19 bases sitting between them. The CDR3, as DNA: TGTGCCAGCAGACGGACCGGGCGAGGGTATAACATTCAGTACTTC. Encoded protein: CASRRTGRGYNIQYF.

This clonotype was counted many times. This rearrangement joins TRBV15 to TRBJ2-3; the match to TRBD2 covers 7 bases. Germline V gene sequence: CDR1 LNHNV, CDR2 YYDKDF (reference sequence). The CDR3 is made up of 13 amino acids. Losses at the gene ends were 10 bases for V and 2 bases for J; bases not matched to a gene: 6. The CDR3 here is CAISSGYTDTQYF. As DNA, the CDR3 is TGTGCCATTTCTAGCGGCTACACAGATACGCAGTATTTT.

At least ten counts were recorded for this clonotype. This rearrangement joins TRBV20-1 to TRBJ2-5; D is unresolved. The CDR3 covers 14 residues. CDR1 is DFQATT and CDR2 is SNEGSKA in the germline V gene (reference sequence). V lost 0 bases and J 2 bases, leaving 10 bases between the germline ends. CDR3 nucleotides: TGCAGTGCTAGAGACTTGGTGGGGCAAGAGACCCAGTACTTC. Translated: CSARDLVGQETQYF.

This clonotype was counted at least ten times. The chain is built from TRBV3-1 and TRBJ2-6, with D unresolved. With 0 bases removed from V and 2 bases from J, the gap between germline ends came to 5 bases. The CDR3 runs 15 residues. The germline V gene encodes CDR1 LGHDT and CDR2 YNNKEL (reference sequence). The CDR3: CASSQDLPGANVLTF. The CDR3 DNA is TGTGCCAGCAGCCAAGATCTTCCTGGGGCCAACGTCCTGACTTTC.

In its sample, this clonotype was seen many times. The chain combines TRBV7-9 with TRBJ1-6; 9 bases align to TRBD1. The V gene's germline CDR1 is SEHNR and CDR2 FQNEAQ (reference sequence). The CDR3 has 15 residues. The trim removed 3 bases at V and 7 bases at J, leaving 4 bases unmatched. The CDR3 reads CASSLATGGNSPLHF. The DNA for the CDR3 is TGTGCCAGCAGCTTGGCTACAGGGGGCAATTCACCCCTCCACTTT.

This clonotype was recorded at least ten times. This CDR3 reads CASTHRGGNTEAFF. In nucleotides, the CDR3 is TGTGCCAGTACTCATAGGGGGGGGAACACTGAAGCTTTCTTT. V usage is TRBV12-3 or TRBV12-4 and J usage is TRBJ1-1; possibly TRBD1 for D (6 bases). The V and J ends lost 9 bases and 1 base respectively, with 15 bases between them. The CDR3 totals 14 residues.

The chain combines TRBV25-1 with TRBJ1-1; weak D call: TRBD1 (5 bases). V gave up 8 bases and J gave up 0 bases, with 16 bases separating them. The CDR3 loop spans 15 amino acids. From germline, CDR1 is MGHDK and CDR2 SYGVNS. In nucleotides, the CDR3 is TGTGCCAGCTCCTTCTCGGGGCAGGTGAACACTGAAGCTTTCTTT. This sequence encodes CASSFSGQVNTEAFF.

There are a few counts of this clonotype. The rearrangement uses TRBV7-2 and TRBJ2-7; D unresolved. The CDR3 length is 15 residues. CDR1 and CDR2 from the germline V gene are SGHTA and FQGNSA. The V gene lost 5 bases and the J gene lost 0 bases, with 14 bases spanning the gap. The CDR3 bases are TGTGCCAGCAGCCTTTACCCGACAATCTCCTACGAGCAGTACTTC. Translated: CASSLYPTISYEQYF.

The chain couples TRBV5-5 to TRBJ1-1, with a tentative D call TRBD1 (6 bases). Germline CDR1 is SGHKS and CDR2 is YYEKEE (reference sequence). The length of the CDR3 is 15 residues. Trimming removed 0 bases at V and 0 bases at J, with 9 bases between. CDR3 bases: TGTGCCAGCAGCTTGGTGCACAGGGTGAACACTGAAGCTTTCTTT. Its protein is CASSLVHRVNTEAFF.

This clonotype showed up many times. V gene TRBV5-1 combines with J gene TRBJ2-1; 8 bases map to TRBD2. Trimming removed 3 bases from V and 2 bases from J; junction bases left unmatched: 7. The CDR3 length is 16 residues. Germline V gene sequence: CDR1 SGHRS, CDR2 YFSETQ. CDR3 sequence (DNA): TGCGCCAGCAGCTCCCGGACTAGCTTGACCTACAATGAGCAGTTCTTC. Amino acid sequence: CASSSRTSLTYNEQFF.

V usage is TRBV20-1 and J usage is TRBJ2-6, with D hard to call. The CDR3 totals 14 residues. Germline loops: CDR1 DFQATT, CDR2 SNEGSKA (reference sequence). V was trimmed by 7 bases and J by 2 bases, leaving 12 bases between them. CDR3 sequence: CSGLQRTGANVLTF. The CDR3 coding sequence is TGCAGTGGTCTACAGAGGACTGGGGCCAACGTCCTGACTTTC.

This clonotype was observed at least ten times. Its ends do not fully match the called genes, so a read error is possible. CDR3 DNA: TGCGCCAGCAGCCTCAGGGTCTCTGGGGCCAACGGCCTGACTTTC. As protein: CASSLRVSGANGLTF. The chain carries TRBV5-1 and TRBJ2-6, with TRBD1 as a possible D gene (5 bases). Germline V CDR1 and CDR2: SGHRS, YFSETQ. The CDR3 consists of 15 residues.

This clonotype was counted many times. The V gene is TRBV6-5, the J gene TRBJ1-2; possible D gene TRBD1, 6 bases. This CDR3 is 15 amino acids long. The V and J ends lost 6 bases and 3 bases respectively, with 17 bases between them. The germline V gene has CDR1 MNHEY and CDR2 SVGAGI. DNA for the CDR3: TGTGCCAGCAGCCAAGGGGGACCCAGCTACTATGGCTACACCTTC. Translated, it gives CASSQGGPSYYGYTF.

This clonotype was detected only a few times. This CDR3 is CASSSPGLADLIDEQYF. The DNA of the CDR3 is TGTGCCAGCAGTTCACCGGGACTAGCGGATCTTATTGACGAGCAGTACTTC. J is TRBJ2-7 and V is TRBV27; TRBD2 matches at 11 bases. CDR1 and CDR2 (germline): MNHEY, SMNVEV (reference sequence). The ends lost 4 bases at V and 5 bases at J; junction bases unmatched: 13. The length of the CDR3 is 17 residues.

The V gene is TRBV24-1, the J gene TRBJ1-3, with TRBD1 identical over 7 bases. This CDR3 is 22 amino acids long. The V segment lost 2 bases and the J segment 0 bases; nucleotides outside the gene matches: 21. Per the germline V gene, CDR1 is KGHDR and CDR2 is SFDVKD. Here the CDR3 reads CATSDSAARTGAPCFSGNTIYF. The CDR3, as DNA: TGTGCCACCAGTGATTCAGCAGCCAGGACAGGCGCACCTTGCTTCTCTGGAAACACCATATATTTT.

This clonotype was counted many times. The chain links TRBV7-2 to TRBJ2-3; D unresolved. The V gene's germline CDR1 is SGHTA and CDR2 FQGNSA. The CDR3 covers 15 residues. Trimming took 1 base from V and 0 from J, leaving 8 bases between them. CDR3 amino acids: CASSLGLISTDTQYF. Written as DNA, the CDR3 is TGTGCCAGCAGCTTAGGGCTTATTAGCACAGATACGCAGTATTTT.

This clonotype was seen at least ten times. The chain carries TRBV7-2 and TRBJ2-2; D may be TRBD1 (6 bases). Trimming pared 2 bases from V and 1 base from J, leaving 11 bases between. This CDR3 is 16 amino acids long. Germline assignment: CDR1 SGHTA and CDR2 FQGNSA. CDR3 sequence reads: CASSLNRVRNTGELFF. The CDR3 coding sequence is TGTGCCAGCAGCTTAAACAGGGTCCGGAACACCGGGGAGCTGTTTTTT. Full variable domain (remainder filled in from reference TRBV7-2 and TRBJ2-2): GAGVSQSPSNKVTEKGKDVELRCDPISGHTALYWYRQSLGQGLEFLIYFQGNSAPDKSGLPSDRFSAERTGGSVSTLTIQRTQQEDSAVYLCASSLNRVRNTGELFFGEGSRLTVL.

This clonotype was picked up many times. At one of its ends the junction is not consistent with the germline gene, which may arise from a read error. The chain carries TRBV12-3 or TRBV12-4 and TRBJ2-1, with TRBD2 matching 11 bases. The CDR3 covers 15 residues. In DNA, the CDR3 is TGTGCCAGCAGTATAGCGGGGGGGCCCTACAATGAGCAGTTCTTC. Protein product: CASSIAGGPYNEQFF.

This clonotype was counted between two and nine times. The chain uses TRBV20-1 and TRBJ2-7; 8 nucleotides agree with TRBD2. With V trimmed by 4 bases and J by 8 bases, 10 bases remained unmatched. Germline CDR1 and CDR2: DFQATT and SNEGSKA (reference sequence). The CDR3 covers 13 residues. The CDR3 loop reads CSANLVGGAQQYF. CDR3 nucleotides: TGCAGTGCTAACCTCGTCGGGGGGGCGCAGCAGTACTTC.

This clonotype showed up just a few times. The chain uses TRBV5-1 and TRBJ2-1, with D maybe TRBD2 (5 bases). This CDR3 is 16 amino acids long. Germline V lookup: CDR1 SGHRS, CDR2 YFSETQ. Trimming removed 4 bases at V and 0 bases at J, with 14 bases between. This chain's CDR3 is CASSGGLGSSYNEQFF. In nucleotides, the CDR3 is TGCGCCAGCAGCGGCGGACTGGGGAGCTCCTACAATGAGCAGTTCTTC.

This clonotype has ten or more counts. This chain uses TRBV7-7 with TRBJ2-5, with D possibly matching TRBD2 (6 bases). Deletions cut 2 bases from V and 1 base from J, with 8 bases between. Germline CDR1 SSHAT, CDR2 FNYEAQ (reference sequence). CDR3 length: 14 residues. The CDR3 protein is CASSLLGGQETQYF. The CDR3 DNA sequence: TGTGCCAGCAGCTTACTGGGGGGCCAAGAGACCCAGTACTTC.

This chain uses TRBV20-1 with TRBJ1-4; D not resolved. The CDR3 runs 18 residues. CDR1 and CDR2 from the germline V gene are DFQATT and SNEGSKA (reference sequence). Trimming left V 5 bases short and J 0 bases short, with 22 bases between. CDR3 in amino acids: CSAPRSGSLAPTNEKLFF. The CDR3 DNA reads TGCAGTGCTCCCAGAAGCGGTTCTTTGGCCCCAACTAATGAAAAACTGTTTTTT.

This clonotype appeared many times. The chain carries TRBV28 and TRBJ2-7; 9 bases align to TRBD1. The CDR3 totals 12 residues. CDR1 and CDR2 (germline): MDHEN, SYDVKM. Trimming took 11 bases from V and 0 from J; bases not matched to a gene: 2. In nucleotides, the CDR3 is TGTGCCGTGGACAGGGGCTCCTACGAGCAGTACTTC. It specifies CAVDRGSYEQYF.

Ten or more counts support this clonotype. The chain uses TRBV28 and TRBJ2-1, with a possible D match to TRBD2 (6 bases). Between the trimmed V and J ends, which lost 4 bases and 6 bases, there was a span of 13 bases. Germline lookup yields CDR1 MDHEN and CDR2 SYDVKM. This CDR3 comprises 14 residues. CDR3 in DNA: TGTGCCAGCAGTTCTGCGGGATGGGGCAATGAGCAGTTCTTC. This encodes CASSSAGWGNEQFF.

This chain links TRBV20-1 with TRBJ2-7; TRBD2 agrees at 7 bases. V trimming: 3 bases; J trimming: 0 bases; junction bases outside the gene matches: 8. This CDR3 is 15 amino acids long. Looked up from germline, CDR1 is DFQATT and CDR2 is SNEGSKA (reference sequence). The CDR3 protein is CSARDLAVSSYEQYF. The CDR3 DNA is TGCAGTGCTAGGGACCTAGCGGTAAGCTCCTACGAGCAGTACTTC.

Of note for this clonotype: A clone one base away is much larger, so this may be a read error. The J gene is TRBJ2-4, the V gene TRBV6-1; no clear D. V gave up 2 bases and J gave up 12 bases, with 11 bases separating them. Germline CDR1 is MNHNS and CDR2 is SASEGT. The CDR3 runs 12 residues. CDR3 residues: CASSESVGSQYF. DNA of the CDR3: TGTGCCAGCAGTGAATCAGTAGGAAGTCAGTACTTC.

The chain is built from TRBV5-1 and TRBJ2-5, with D tentatively TRBD2 (7 bases). CDR3 size: 15 residues. V shed 1 base and J shed 4 bases, with 14 bases lying between them. Germline-derived CDR1 and CDR2 are SGHRS and YFSETQ. CDR3 sequence (DNA): TGCGCCAGCAGCTTGTCGGGGGGCTGGGGAGAGACCCAGTACTTC. This gives the protein CASSLSGGWGETQYF.

This clonotype was seen a few times. The chain uses TRBV12-3 or TRBV12-4 and TRBJ1-6, with a weak D call TRBD1 (5 bases). Trimming took off 2 bases at V and 0 bases at J, with 8 bases between the two ends. This CDR3 has 16 residues. For the CDR3, the DNA is TGTGCCAGCAGTTTATATGGGGGCTCCTATAATTCACCCCTCCACTTT. Residues: CASSLYGGSYNSPLHF.